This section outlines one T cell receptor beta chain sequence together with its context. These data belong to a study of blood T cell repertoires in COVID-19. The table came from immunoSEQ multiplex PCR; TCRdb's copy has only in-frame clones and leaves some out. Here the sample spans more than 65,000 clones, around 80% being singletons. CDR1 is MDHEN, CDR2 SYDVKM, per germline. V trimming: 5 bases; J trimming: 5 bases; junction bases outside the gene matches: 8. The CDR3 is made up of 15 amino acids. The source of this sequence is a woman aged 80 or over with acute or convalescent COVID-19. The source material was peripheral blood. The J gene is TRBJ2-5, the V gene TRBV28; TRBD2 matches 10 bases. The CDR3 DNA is TGTGCCAGCAGTCAGACTAGCGGGCCCCGGGAGACCCAGTACTTC. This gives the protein CASSQTSGPRETQYF. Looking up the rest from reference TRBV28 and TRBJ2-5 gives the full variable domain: DVKVTQSSRYLVKRTGEKVFLECVQDMDHENMFWYRQDPGLGLRLIYFSYDVKMKEKGDIPEGYSVSREKKERFSLILESASTNQTSMYLCASSQTSGPRETQYFGPGTRLLVL.